The 15 T cell receptor beta chains reported below all come from one sample, sequenced in a study of identical twins. TCRdb ran MiXCR on the 5' RACE reads and lists one entry per CDR3 protein. The sample contains hundreds of thousands of distinct CDR3 sequences, around 6% of which appear only once. Sequenced material: naive T cells sorted from blood. The source is a man aged 18 to 29 in good health.

There are many counts of this clonotype. V usage is TRBV3-1 and J usage is TRBJ1-1; the match to TRBD1 covers 7 bases. This CDR3 has 14 residues. Germline loops: CDR1 LGHDT, CDR2 YNNKEL (reference sequence). V was pared by 3 bases and J by 4 bases, with 5 bases of the junction left unmatched. The CDR3 is CASSQRGRGTEAFF. CDR3 sequence (DNA): TGTGCCAGCAGCCAGAGGGGGCGAGGCACTGAAGCTTTCTTT.

The chain is built from TRBV11-2 and TRBJ2-1; 11 nucleotides agree with TRBD2. Germline-derived CDR1 and CDR2 are SGHAT and FQNNGV. V trimming: 1 base; J trimming: 0 bases; junction bases outside the gene matches: 8. The CDR3 spans 19 residues. CDR3 sequence reads: CASSLVATSGASSYNEQFF. The CDR3 nucleotides are TGTGCCAGCAGCTTAGTTGCGACTAGCGGGGCGAGCTCCTACAATGAGCAGTTCTTC.

In its sample, this clonotype was seen a few times. V and J are TRBV4-2 and TRBJ2-7; the D gene could be TRBD1 or TRBD2 (5 bases each). With 1 base removed from V and 2 bases from J, the gap between germline ends came to 12 bases. Per the germline V gene, CDR1 is LGHNA and CDR2 is YNFKEQ. This CDR3 region has 15 residues. CDR3: CASSQGFGGTYEQYV. CDR3 DNA sequence: TGTGCCAGCAGCCAAGGGTTTGGGGGAACCTACGAGCAGTACGTC.

The rearrangement links TRBV20-1 to TRBJ1-1; a weak D match, TRBD1 (5 bases). CDR1 and CDR2 (germline): DFQATT, SNEGSKA (reference sequence). The CDR3 totals 13 residues. CDR3: CRQDGGIDTEAFF. The CDR3 DNA reads TGCAGGCAAGACGGGGGGATCGACACTGAAGCTTTCTTT.

This clonotype was detected a few times. At one of its ends the junction is not consistent with the germline gene, which may arise from a read error. The chain uses TRBV7-6 and TRBJ2-1; 8 bases fit TRBD2. The CDR3 is made up of 17 amino acids. Germline V gene data show CDR1 as SGHVS and CDR2 as FNYEAQ. CDR3 coding DNA: TGTGCCAGCAGCCTAGCGGCAGCGGGGGCCTCCTACAATGAGCAGTTCTTC. Translating it yields CASSLAAAGASYNEQFF.

This clonotype was counted between two and nine times. The gene calls are TRBV2 and TRBJ2-1; TRBD2 is a possible D gene (5 bases). Germline loops: CDR1 SNHLY, CDR2 FYNNEI. Trimming stripped 7 bases from V and 13 bases from J, with 17 bases between. This CDR3 spans 12 amino acids. The CDR3 loop is CASNPERRAQFF. The CDR3 DNA sequence: TGTGCCAGCAATCCCGAGCGGCGTGCCCAGTTCTTC.

In its sample, this clonotype was seen a few times. J is TRBJ2-3 and V is TRBV20-1; maybe TRBD2 (6 bases). V lost 5 bases and J lost 4, with 16 bases in between. Looked up from germline, CDR1 is DFQATT and CDR2 is SNEGSKA (reference sequence). This CDR3 comprises 14 residues. CDR3 nucleotides: TGCAGTGCTCCCCGTACGGGGGTCTCAGATACGCAGTATTTT. Translating gives CSAPRTGVSDTQYF.

This clonotype was counted only a few times. The rearrangement joins TRBV28 to TRBJ2-7, with 9 bases aligning to TRBD2. The CDR3 is 14 amino acids. The junction had 4 bases not matched to a gene; V was cut back by 5 bases and J by 2 bases. CDR1 is MDHEN and CDR2 is SYDVKM in the germline V gene. The CDR3 is CASSRSGSPYEQYF. The CDR3 DNA is TGTGCCAGCAGTCGTAGCGGGAGCCCCTACGAGCAGTACTTC. Combining the CDR3 with reference TRBV28 and TRBJ2-7 gives the whole variable domain DVKVTQSSRYLVKRTGEKVFLECVQDMDHENMFWYRQDPGLGLRLIYFSYDVKMKEKGDIPEGYSVSREKKERFSLILESASTNQTSMYLCASSRSGSPYEQYFGPGTRLTVT.

This clonotype was picked up many times. The genes are TRBV20-1 and TRBJ1-5, with 7 bases lining up with TRBD1. Germline V gives CDR1 DFQATT, CDR2 SNEGSKA (reference sequence). Trimming removed 6 bases from V and 4 bases from J; junction bases left unmatched: 9. CDR3 length: 14 amino acids. In DNA form, the CDR3 reads TGCAGTGCCACAGACAGGGTGCGAAATCAGCCCCAGCATTTT. Encoded protein: CSATDRVRNQPQHF.

The chain recombines TRBV28 with TRBJ2-6, with D perhaps given as TRBD1 or TRBD2 (5 bases each). Germline values: CDR1 MDHEN, CDR2 SYDVKM. V was shortened by 7 bases and J by 4 bases, with 14 bases between the two germline ends. CDR3 length: 15 residues. The CDR3 loop is CASTDSGQGANVLTF. DNA for the CDR3: TGTGCCAGCACCGACAGCGGCCAGGGGGCCAACGTCCTGACTTTC.

This clonotype was observed a few times. V usage is TRBV7-6 and J usage is TRBJ2-2; the D call may be TRBD1 or TRBD2 (5 bases each). Germline CDR1 is SGHVS and CDR2 is FNYEAQ. This CDR3 contains 17 residues. Trimming stripped 1 base from V and 6 bases from J, with 18 bases between. The CDR3 spells CASSLGPGQPNAGELFF. The CDR3 DNA reads as TGTGCCAGCAGCTTAGGACCGGGGCAGCCCAATGCCGGGGAGCTGTTTTTT.

This clonotype turned up a few times. The chain joins TRBV9 to TRBJ1-2, with D possibly TRBD1 on 6 matching bases. V was pared by 0 bases and J by 2 bases, with 11 bases between. Germline lookup yields CDR1 SGDLS and CDR2 YYNGEE. The CDR3 spans 15 residues. The CDR3 here is CASSVGGGYNYGYTF. As DNA, the CDR3 is TGTGCCAGCAGCGTAGGAGGGGGGTACAACTATGGCTACACCTTC.

This clonotype came up a few times. The chain employs TRBV27 and TRBJ1-5; D is possibly TRBD1 (5 bases). The CDR3 contains 13 residues. Germline CDR1 reads MNHEY; CDR2 reads SMNVEV (reference sequence). The V and J ends lost 6 bases and 4 bases respectively, with 10 bases between them. The CDR3 loop reads CASRRQSNQPQHF. In nucleotides, the CDR3 is TGTGCCAGCAGACGACAGAGTAATCAGCCCCAGCATTTT.

V is TRBV11-1 and J is TRBJ1-6; no definite D call. CDR1 and CDR2 (germline): SGHAT, FQDESV (reference sequence). V was cut by 1 base and J by 0 bases, with 13 bases left in between. There are 18 residues in the CDR3. As DNA, the CDR3 is TGTGCCAGCAGCTTAGGCCACGTAACTCGCTCCTATAATTCACCCCTCCACTTT. As protein: CASSLGHVTRSYNSPLHF. Using reference TRBV11-1 and TRBJ1-6 for the parts outside the CDR3, the full variable domain is EAEVAQSPRYKITEKSQAVAFWCDPISGHATLYWYRQILGQGPELLVQFQDESVVDDSQLPKDRFSAERLKGVDSTLKIQPAELGDSAMYLCASSLGHVTRSYNSPLHFGNGTRLTVT.

V and J are TRBV11-1 and TRBJ2-7; D might be TRBD2 (6 bases). This CDR3 region has 17 residues. Germline V gives CDR1 SGHAT, CDR2 FQDESV (reference sequence). V was pared by 1 base and J by 0 bases, with 16 bases between. The CDR3 region has the DNA TGTGCCAGCAGCTTAGATGGCGCTGGGGGGTTCTCCTACGAGCAGTACTTC. It yields the protein CASSLDGAGGFSYEQYF.